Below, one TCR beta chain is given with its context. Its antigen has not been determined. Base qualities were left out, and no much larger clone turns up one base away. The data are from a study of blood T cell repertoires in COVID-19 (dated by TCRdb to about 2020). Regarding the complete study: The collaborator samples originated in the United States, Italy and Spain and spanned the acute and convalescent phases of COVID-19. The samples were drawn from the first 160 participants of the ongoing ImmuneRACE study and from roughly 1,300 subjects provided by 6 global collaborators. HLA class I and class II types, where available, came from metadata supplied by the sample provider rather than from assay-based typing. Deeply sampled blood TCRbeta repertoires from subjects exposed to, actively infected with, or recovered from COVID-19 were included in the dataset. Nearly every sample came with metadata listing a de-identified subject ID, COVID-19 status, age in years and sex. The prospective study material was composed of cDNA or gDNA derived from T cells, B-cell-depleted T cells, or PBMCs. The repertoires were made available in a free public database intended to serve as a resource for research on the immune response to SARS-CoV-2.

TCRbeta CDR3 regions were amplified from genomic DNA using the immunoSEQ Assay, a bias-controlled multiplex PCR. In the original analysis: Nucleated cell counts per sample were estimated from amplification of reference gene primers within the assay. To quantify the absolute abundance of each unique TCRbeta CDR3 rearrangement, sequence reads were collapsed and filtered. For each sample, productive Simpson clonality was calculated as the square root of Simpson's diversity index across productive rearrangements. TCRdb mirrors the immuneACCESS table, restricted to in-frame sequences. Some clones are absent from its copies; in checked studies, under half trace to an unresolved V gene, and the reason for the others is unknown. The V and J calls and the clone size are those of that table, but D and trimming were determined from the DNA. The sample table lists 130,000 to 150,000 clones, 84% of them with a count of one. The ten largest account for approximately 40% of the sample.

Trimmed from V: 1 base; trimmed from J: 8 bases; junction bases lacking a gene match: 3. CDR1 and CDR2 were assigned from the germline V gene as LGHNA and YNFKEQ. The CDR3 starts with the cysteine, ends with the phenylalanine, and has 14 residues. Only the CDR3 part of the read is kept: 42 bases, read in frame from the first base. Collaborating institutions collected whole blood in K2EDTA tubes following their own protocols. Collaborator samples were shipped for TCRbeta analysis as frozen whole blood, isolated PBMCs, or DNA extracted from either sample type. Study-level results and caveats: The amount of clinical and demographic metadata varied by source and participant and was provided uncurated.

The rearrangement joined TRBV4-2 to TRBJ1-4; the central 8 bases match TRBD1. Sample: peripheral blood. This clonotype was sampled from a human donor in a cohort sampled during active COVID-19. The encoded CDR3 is CASSQGQGREKLFF. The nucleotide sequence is TGTGCCAGCAGCCAAGGACAGGGGAGGGAAAAACTGTTTTTT.